This TCR beta chain derives from a study of blood T cells in healthy people across ages. Through a sample-barcoded 5' primer and a J-beta primer mix, a second PCR was run for about 6 to 11 cycles. TCRdb re-called the 5' RACE reads with MiXCR, one entry per CDR3 protein. The sample lists approximately 1.5 million distinct CDR3 sequences; around 36% were seen once. V dropped 5 bases and J dropped 0 bases, with 12 bases sitting between them. The CDR3 runs 15 residues. Looked up from germline, CDR1 is SGHDT and CDR2 is YYEEEE. This receptor was identified in a woman aged 30 to 39 in good health. This sequence joins TRBV5-6 and TRBJ2-1; D uncertain. Sequences were obtained from blood. For the CDR3, the DNA is TGTGCCAGCAGGATGCTCAGCAGCTCCTACAATGAGCAGTTCTTC. It yields the protein CASRMLSSSYNEQFF.